The rows below give T cell receptor beta chains drawn from one sample of a study of T cells in Graves' hyperthyroidism and ophthalmopathy. Via MiXCR, TCRdb re-called the multiplex PCR reads, giving one row per CDR3 protein. The sample lists about half a million distinct CDR3 sequences, around 21% occurring once. The sample was blood. These receptors were obtained from a man between 18 and 29 years old with Graves' hyperthyroidism. Both conserved end residues are part of each CDR3. D genes are given only for firm matches. Some rows mark clone size as missing; the rest say once, few, many or name a class of expanded clone.

v_gene: TRBV6-1
abundance: -
len: 15
d_gene: -
j_gene: TRBJ2-7
CDR3nt: TGTGCCAGCACCCTCCCCCAGGGGAACTCCTACGAGCAGTACTTC
CDR3aa: CASTLPQGNSYEQYF

v_gene: TRBV6-2/TRBV6-3
abundance: many
len: 16
d_gene: -
j_gene: TRBJ2-2
CDR3nt: TGTGCCAGCAGCCTCGACAGACCGGAAAACACCGGGGAGCTGTTTTTT
CDR3aa: CASSLDRPENTGELFF

v_gene: TRBV27
abundance: many
len: 13
d_gene: -
j_gene: TRBJ2-7
CDR3nt: TGTGCCAGCAAGCGGCGCGGCTCCTACGAGCAGTACTTC
CDR3aa: CASKRRGSYEQYF

v_gene: TRBV7-9
abundance: many
len: 12
d_gene: -
j_gene: TRBJ2-7
CDR3nt: TGTGCCAGCAGCCCATCGGACAGCCACGTCTACTTC
CDR3aa: CASSPSDSHVYF

v_gene: TRBV29-1
abundance: many
len: 14
d_gene: TRBD1
j_gene: TRBJ1-3
CDR3nt: TGCAGCGTTGAGGCTCGGACAGGAGCAAACACCATATATTTT
CDR3aa: CSVEARTGANTIYF

v_gene: TRBV12-3/TRBV12-4
abundance: -
len: 14
d_gene: TRBD1
j_gene: TRBJ2-7
CDR3nt: TGTGCCAGCAGTTTACTACAGGGGAACCACGAGCAGTACTTC
CDR3aa: CASSLLQGNHEQYF

v_gene: TRBV11-2
abundance: many
len: 15
d_gene: TRBD2
j_gene: TRBJ2-2
CDR3nt: TGTGCCAGCAGCTCCATCCAGCGGGGGGCCAGGGAGCTGTTTTTT
CDR3aa: CASSSIQRGARELFF

v_gene: TRBV7-8
abundance: many
len: 13
d_gene: -
j_gene: TRBJ1-1
CDR3nt: TGTGCCAGCAGCTTAGAGGCGAGCACTGAAGCTTTCTTT
CDR3aa: CASSLEASTEAFF

v_gene: TRBV10-3
abundance: many
len: 14
d_gene: -
j_gene: TRBJ1-1
CDR3nt: TGTGCCATCAGTGAGTATGGGGGAGCCACTGAAGCTTTCTTT
CDR3aa: CAISEYGGATEAFF

v_gene: TRBV28
abundance: -
len: 16
d_gene: TRBD1
j_gene: TRBJ1-1
CDR3nt: TGTGCCAGCAGGTCCATTTACAGGGGGTCAAACACTGAAGCTTTCTTT
CDR3aa: CASRSIYRGSNTEAFF

v_gene: TRBV6-1
abundance: -
len: 14
d_gene: TRBD1
j_gene: TRBJ1-5
CDR3nt: TGTGCCAGCAGTCCTACAGGGGTCAATCAGCCCCAGCATTTT
CDR3aa: CASSPTGVNQPQHF

v_gene: TRBV9
abundance: few
len: 14
d_gene: -
j_gene: TRBJ1-2
CDR3nt: TGTGCCAGCAGCCCCATCCCTCAGGACTATGGCTACACCTTC
CDR3aa: CASSPIPQDYGYTF

v_gene: TRBV12-3/TRBV12-4
abundance: many
len: 13
d_gene: TRBD1
j_gene: TRBJ1-1
CDR3nt: TGTGCCAGCAGGGTACAGGGGGCGCTCGGGGCTTTCTTT
CDR3aa: CASRVQGALGAFF

v_gene: TRBV2
abundance: many
len: 14
d_gene: -
j_gene: TRBJ2-7
CDR3nt: TGTGCCAGCAGGTTCCGGGACAACTCCTACGAGCAGTACTTC
CDR3aa: CASRFRDNSYEQYF

v_gene: TRBV6-1
abundance: -
len: 15
d_gene: TRBD1
j_gene: TRBJ1-5
CDR3nt: TGTGCCAGCAGTCCCGCGGACAGGGACTATCAGCCGCAGCATTTT
CDR3aa: CASSPADRDYQPQHF

v_gene: TRBV10-3
abundance: -
len: 13
d_gene: -
j_gene: TRBJ2-7
CDR3nt: TGTGCCATCAGTGCCTCGGGGTCCTACGAGCAGTACTTC
CDR3aa: CAISASGSYEQYF

v_gene: TRBV5-1
abundance: few
len: 15
d_gene: TRBD1
j_gene: TRBJ1-2
CDR3nt: TGCGCCAGCAGCTTTGGGACAGGTGGTAACTATGGCTACACCTTC
CDR3aa: CASSFGTGGNYGYTF

v_gene: TRBV4-1
abundance: many
len: 15
d_gene: -
j_gene: TRBJ1-1
CDR3nt: TGCGCCAGCAGCCAATCGTTCGGAGAGAACACTGAAGCTTTCTTT
CDR3aa: CASSQSFGENTEAFF

v_gene: TRBV27
abundance: many
len: 16
d_gene: TRBD2
j_gene: TRBJ2-5
CDR3nt: TGTGCCAGCAGTTTATCTAGCGGGGGGGCCAGAGAGACCCAGTACTTC
CDR3aa: CASSLSSGGARETQYF

v_gene: TRBV6-1
abundance: many
len: 17
d_gene: TRBD2
j_gene: TRBJ2-2
CDR3nt: TGTGCCAGCAGCCACGGGACTAGCGGGGGGAACACCGGGGAGCTGTTTTTT
CDR3aa: CASSHGTSGGNTGELFF

v_gene: TRBV6-1
abundance: once
len: 15
d_gene: TRBD2
j_gene: TRBJ2-7
CDR3nt: TGTGCCAGCAGTCGACTAGCGGGAGGGCCTTACGAGCAGTACTTC
CDR3aa: CASSRLAGGPYEQYF

v_gene: TRBV19
abundance: few
len: 14
d_gene: -
j_gene: TRBJ1-1
CDR3nt: TGTGCCAGTAGTCCGACGGAGGGGAACACTGAAGCTTTCTTT
CDR3aa: CASSPTEGNTEAFF

v_gene: TRBV6-1
abundance: many
len: 16
d_gene: -
j_gene: TRBJ1-5
CDR3nt: TGTGCCAGCAATGGGATGAGGGTCAATGGGAATCAGCCCCAGCATTTT
CDR3aa: CASNGMRVNGNQPQHF

v_gene: TRBV6-1
abundance: many
len: 16
d_gene: -
j_gene: TRBJ1-1
CDR3nt: TGTGCCAGCAGCCGAAGTGGAGGGGCTGGCACCACTGAAGCTTTCTTT
CDR3aa: CASSRSGGAGTTEAFF

v_gene: TRBV28
abundance: -
len: 12
d_gene: -
j_gene: TRBJ2-7
CDR3nt: TGTGCCAGCAACCGGCGAACCTACGAGCAGTACTTC
CDR3aa: CASNRRTYEQYF

v_gene: TRBV20-1
abundance: -
len: 16
d_gene: -
j_gene: TRBJ1-5
CDR3nt: TGCAGTGCTAGTTATACAGGGAAGGTGGACAATCAGCCCCAGCATTTT
CDR3aa: CSASYTGKVDNQPQHF

v_gene: TRBV30
abundance: -
len: 15
d_gene: TRBD1
j_gene: TRBJ1-2
CDR3nt: TGTGCCTGGAGTGTAACGGGACAGGGATTTTATGGCTACACCTTC
CDR3aa: CAWSVTGQGFYGYTF

v_gene: TRBV27
abundance: many
len: 16
d_gene: -
j_gene: TRBJ1-5
CDR3nt: TGTGCCAGCAGTTTATTGGCGGATATTGGCAATCAGCCCCAGCATTTT
CDR3aa: CASSLLADIGNQPQHF

v_gene: TRBV27
abundance: many
len: 16
d_gene: -
j_gene: TRBJ2-7
CDR3nt: TGTGCCAGCAGTTTCAATGACAGGTTCTCCTCCTACGAGCAGTACTTC
CDR3aa: CASSFNDRFSSYEQYF

v_gene: TRBV27
abundance: many
len: 15
d_gene: TRBD1
j_gene: TRBJ2-7
CDR3nt: TGTGCCAGCAGTCACAGGGGGTCCCCAGTGTTCGAGCAGTACTTC
CDR3aa: CASSHRGSPVFEQYF

v_gene: TRBV28
abundance: many
len: 14
d_gene: -
j_gene: TRBJ2-2
CDR3nt: TGTGCCAGCAGCCACAGGACTTTGACCGGGGAGCTGTTTTTT
CDR3aa: CASSHRTLTGELFF

v_gene: TRBV20-1
abundance: few
len: 10
d_gene: -
j_gene: TRBJ1-5
CDR3nt: TGCAGTGCCGGGGATGGGCCCCAGCATTTT
CDR3aa: CSAGDGPQHF

v_gene: TRBV3-1
abundance: few
len: 15
d_gene: -
j_gene: TRBJ1-1
CDR3nt: TGTGCCAGCAGCGACACCGGGGCCTCGAACACTGAAGCTTTCTTT
CDR3aa: CASSDTGASNTEAFF